The clone carrying this T cell receptor beta chain was counted between two and nine times. Between the trimmed V and J ends, which lost 3 bases and 6 bases, there was a span of 13 bases. This CDR3 is built from 14 residues. Germline assignment: CDR1 SGHRS and CDR2 YFSETQ. The data stem from a study of blood T cell repertoires in COVID-19. Study background: Spain, Italy and the United States supplied samples that represented acute and convalescent COVID-19.

In assigning cohorts, the study relied on participant-reported clinical history. Original data processing: How many nucleated cells were present was estimated from reference gene primer amplification. The data were produced by immunoSEQ multiplex PCR, yet TCRdb's version contains in-frame clones alone and is incomplete. V and J calls and clone size follow that table, whereas D and trimming were derived from the DNA. The repertoire consists of 300,000 to 350,000 clones, with 90% occurring once and the leading ten covering approximately 4%. The rearrangement links TRBV5-1 to TRBJ2-1; TRBD2 might be the D (7 bases). The source of this sequence is a young woman with acute COVID-19. Material for sequencing was PBMCs or T cells enriched from blood (not recorded which). The CDR3, as DNA: TGCGCCAGCAGCTCAGGACTAGGGGGCAATGAGCAGTTCTTC. Protein product: CASSSGLGGNEQFF.